This T cell receptor beta chain was obtained from a study of identical twins. As for this clonotype: No antigen is known for it.

Whole-study findings and limits: The authors noted that invariant MAIT and iNKT cells could partly confound zero-insertion analyses.

It was template switching that added a universal primer site, and there were unique molecular identifiers on the cDNA. TCRdb reprocessed the 5' RACE reads via MiXCR and lists one record per CDR3 protein. This table holds under 800,000 distinct CDR3 sequences, about 20% found once. This CDR3 spans 16 amino acids. The ends lost 0 bases at V and 6 bases at J; junction bases unmatched: 7. Germline loops: CDR1 SGDLS, CDR2 YYNGEE. The data were also submitted as part of a second study, on T cells expressing NK-cell markers.

The chain joins TRBV9 to TRBJ1-1; 11 nucleotides align to TRBD1. The clonotype was recovered from a woman younger than 35 in good health. The sequenced sample was PBMCs. The CDR3 loop is CASSVVPRTGGPEAFF. The CDR3 bases are TGTGCCAGCAGCGTAGTGCCCCGGACAGGGGGCCCTGAAGCTTTCTTT.